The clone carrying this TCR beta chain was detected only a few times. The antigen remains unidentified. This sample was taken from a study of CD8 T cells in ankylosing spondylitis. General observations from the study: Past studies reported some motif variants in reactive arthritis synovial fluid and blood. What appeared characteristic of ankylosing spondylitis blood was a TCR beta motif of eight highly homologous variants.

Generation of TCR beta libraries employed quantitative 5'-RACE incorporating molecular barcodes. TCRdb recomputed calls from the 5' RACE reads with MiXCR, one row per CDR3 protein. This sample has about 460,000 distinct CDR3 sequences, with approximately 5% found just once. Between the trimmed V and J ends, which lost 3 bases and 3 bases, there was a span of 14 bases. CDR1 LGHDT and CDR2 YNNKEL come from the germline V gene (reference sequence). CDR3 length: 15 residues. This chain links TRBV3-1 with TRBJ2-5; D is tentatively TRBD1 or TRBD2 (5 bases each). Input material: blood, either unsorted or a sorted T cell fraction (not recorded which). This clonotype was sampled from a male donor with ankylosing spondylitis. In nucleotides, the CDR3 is TGTGCCAGCAGCCAGCAAGGGACGGGGAAAGAGACCCAGTACTTC. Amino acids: CASSQQGTGKETQYF.